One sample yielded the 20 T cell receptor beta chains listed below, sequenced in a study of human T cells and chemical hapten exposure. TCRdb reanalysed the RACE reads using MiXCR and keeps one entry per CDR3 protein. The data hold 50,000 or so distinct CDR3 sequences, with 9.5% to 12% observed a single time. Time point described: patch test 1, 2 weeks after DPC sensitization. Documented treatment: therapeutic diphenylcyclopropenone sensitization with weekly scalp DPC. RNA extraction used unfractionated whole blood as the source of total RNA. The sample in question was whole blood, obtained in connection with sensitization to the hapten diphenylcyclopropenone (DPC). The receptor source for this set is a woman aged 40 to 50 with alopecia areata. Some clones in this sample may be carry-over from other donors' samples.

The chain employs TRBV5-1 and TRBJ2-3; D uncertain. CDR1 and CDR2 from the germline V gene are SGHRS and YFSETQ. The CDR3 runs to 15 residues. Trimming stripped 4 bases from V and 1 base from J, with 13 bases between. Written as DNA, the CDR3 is TGCGCCAGCAGCATGGCCACGGACCGCACAGATACGCAGTATTTT. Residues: CASSMATDRTDTQYF.

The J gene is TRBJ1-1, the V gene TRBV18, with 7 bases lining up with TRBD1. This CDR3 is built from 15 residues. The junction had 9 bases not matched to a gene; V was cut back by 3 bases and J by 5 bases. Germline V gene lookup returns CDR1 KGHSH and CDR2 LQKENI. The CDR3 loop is CASSPTLDRATEAFF. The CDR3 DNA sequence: TGTGCCAGCTCACCTACCCTAGACAGGGCAACTGAAGCTTTCTTT.

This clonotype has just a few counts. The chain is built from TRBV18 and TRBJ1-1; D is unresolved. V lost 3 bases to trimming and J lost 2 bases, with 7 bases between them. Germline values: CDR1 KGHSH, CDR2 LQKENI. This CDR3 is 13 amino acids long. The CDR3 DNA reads TGTGCCAGCTCACCCGGGCCCAACACTGAAGCTTTCTTT. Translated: CASSPGPNTEAFF.

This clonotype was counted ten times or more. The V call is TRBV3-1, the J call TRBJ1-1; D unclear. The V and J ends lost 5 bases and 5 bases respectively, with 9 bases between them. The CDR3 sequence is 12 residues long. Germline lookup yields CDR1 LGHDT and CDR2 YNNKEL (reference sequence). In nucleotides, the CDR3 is TGTGCCAGCAGCTTACAGCGTACTGAAGCTTTCTTT. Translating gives CASSLQRTEAFF.

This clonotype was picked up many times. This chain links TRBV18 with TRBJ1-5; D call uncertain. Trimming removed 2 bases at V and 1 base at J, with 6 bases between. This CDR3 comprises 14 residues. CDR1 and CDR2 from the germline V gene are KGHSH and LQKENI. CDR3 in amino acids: CASSPMGSNQPQHF. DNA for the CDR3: TGTGCCAGCTCACCAATGGGAAGCAATCAGCCCCAGCATTTT.

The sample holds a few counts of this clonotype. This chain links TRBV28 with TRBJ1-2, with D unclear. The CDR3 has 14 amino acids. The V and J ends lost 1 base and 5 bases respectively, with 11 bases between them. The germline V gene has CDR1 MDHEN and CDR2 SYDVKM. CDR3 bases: TGTGCCAGCAGTTTATCTCGACCGAAGTATGGCTACACCTTC. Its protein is CASSLSRPKYGYTF.

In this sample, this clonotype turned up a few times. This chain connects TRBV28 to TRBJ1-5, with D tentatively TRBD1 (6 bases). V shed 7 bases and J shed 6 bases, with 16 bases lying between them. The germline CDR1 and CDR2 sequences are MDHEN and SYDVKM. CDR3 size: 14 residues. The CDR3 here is CASTFGGLSQPQHF. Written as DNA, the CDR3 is TGTGCCAGCACCTTTGGGGGGCTTAGTCAGCCCCAGCATTTT.

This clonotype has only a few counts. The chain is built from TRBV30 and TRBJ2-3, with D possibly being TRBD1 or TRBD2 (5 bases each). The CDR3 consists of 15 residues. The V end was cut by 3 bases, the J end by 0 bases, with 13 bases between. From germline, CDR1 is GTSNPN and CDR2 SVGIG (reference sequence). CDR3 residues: CAWRKGTTSTDTQYF. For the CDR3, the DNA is TGTGCCTGGAGAAAAGGGACCACGAGCACAGATACGCAGTATTTT.

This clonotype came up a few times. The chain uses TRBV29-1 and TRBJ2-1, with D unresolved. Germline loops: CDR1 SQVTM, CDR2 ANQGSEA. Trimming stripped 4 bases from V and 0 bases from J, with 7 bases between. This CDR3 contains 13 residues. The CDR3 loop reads CSVVWTSYNEQFF. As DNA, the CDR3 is TGCAGCGTTGTGTGGACCTCCTACAATGAGCAGTTCTTC.

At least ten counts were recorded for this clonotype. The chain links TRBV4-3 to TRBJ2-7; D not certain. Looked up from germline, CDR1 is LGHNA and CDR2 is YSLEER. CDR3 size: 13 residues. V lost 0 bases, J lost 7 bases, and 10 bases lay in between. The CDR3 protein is CASSQESWGEQYF. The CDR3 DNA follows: TGCGCCAGCAGCCAAGAAAGCTGGGGAGAGCAGTACTTC.

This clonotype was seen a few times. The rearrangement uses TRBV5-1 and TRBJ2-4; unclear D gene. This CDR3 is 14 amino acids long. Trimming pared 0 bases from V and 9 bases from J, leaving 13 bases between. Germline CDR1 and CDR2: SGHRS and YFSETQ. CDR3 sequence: CASSLASVGGIQYF. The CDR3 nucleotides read TGCGCCAGCAGCTTGGCTTCCGTCGGCGGCATTCAGTACTTC.

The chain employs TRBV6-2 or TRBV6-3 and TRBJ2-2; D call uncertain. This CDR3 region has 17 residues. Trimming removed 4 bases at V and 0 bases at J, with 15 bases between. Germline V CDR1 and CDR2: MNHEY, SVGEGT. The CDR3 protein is CASSSEPRRSNTGELFF. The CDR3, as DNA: TGTGCCAGCAGTTCGGAACCCAGGCGTTCGAACACCGGGGAGCTGTTTTTT.

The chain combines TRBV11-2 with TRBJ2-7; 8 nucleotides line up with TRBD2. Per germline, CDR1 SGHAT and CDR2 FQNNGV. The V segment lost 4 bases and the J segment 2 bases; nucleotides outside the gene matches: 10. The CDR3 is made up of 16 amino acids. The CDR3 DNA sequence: TGTGCCAGCAGCTCGTCGATGACTAGCGAGCCCTACGAGCAGTACTTC. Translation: CASSSSMTSEPYEQYF.

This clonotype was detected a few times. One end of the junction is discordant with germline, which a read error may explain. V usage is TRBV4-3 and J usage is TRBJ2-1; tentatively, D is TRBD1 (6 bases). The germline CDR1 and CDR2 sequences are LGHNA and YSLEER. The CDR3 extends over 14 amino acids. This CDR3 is CASSQEIAGTILVF. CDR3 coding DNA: TGCGCCAGCAGCCAAGAAATAGCAGGGACAATACTGGTCTTC.

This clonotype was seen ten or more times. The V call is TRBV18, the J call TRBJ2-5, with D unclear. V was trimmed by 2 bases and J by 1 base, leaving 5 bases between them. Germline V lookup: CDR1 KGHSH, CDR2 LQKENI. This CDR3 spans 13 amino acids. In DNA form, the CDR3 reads TGTGCCAGCTCACCAGGCAGCCAAGAGACCCAGTACTTC. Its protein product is CASSPGSQETQYF.

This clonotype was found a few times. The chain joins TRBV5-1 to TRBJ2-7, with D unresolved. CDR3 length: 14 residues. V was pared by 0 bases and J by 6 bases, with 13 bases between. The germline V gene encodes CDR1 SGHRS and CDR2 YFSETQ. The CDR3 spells CASSLEMGSFEQYF. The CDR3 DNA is TGCGCCAGCAGCTTGGAAATGGGAAGTTTCGAGCAGTACTTC.

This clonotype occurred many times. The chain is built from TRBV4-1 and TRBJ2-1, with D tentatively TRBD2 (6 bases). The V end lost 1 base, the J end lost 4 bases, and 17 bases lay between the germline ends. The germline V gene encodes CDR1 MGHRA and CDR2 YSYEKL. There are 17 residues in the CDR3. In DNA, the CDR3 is TGCGCCAGCAGCCAAGCGGCGGGACGTCGTACGTACAATGAGCAGTTCTTC. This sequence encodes CASSQAAGRRTYNEQFF.

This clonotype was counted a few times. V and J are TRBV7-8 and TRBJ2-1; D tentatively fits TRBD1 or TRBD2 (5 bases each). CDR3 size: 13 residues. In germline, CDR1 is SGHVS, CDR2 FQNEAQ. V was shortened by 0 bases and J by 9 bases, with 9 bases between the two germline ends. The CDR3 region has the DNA TGTGCCAGCAGCTTAGCTGGTGGGGGTGAGCAGTTCTTC. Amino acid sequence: CASSLAGGGEQFF.

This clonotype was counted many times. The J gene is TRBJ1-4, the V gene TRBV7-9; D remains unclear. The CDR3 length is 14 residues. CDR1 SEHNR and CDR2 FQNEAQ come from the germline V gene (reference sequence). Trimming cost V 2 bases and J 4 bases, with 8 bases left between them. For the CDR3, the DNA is TGTGCCAGCAGCTTAAACGTTAATAATGAAAAACTGTTTTTT. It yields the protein CASSLNVNNEKLFF.

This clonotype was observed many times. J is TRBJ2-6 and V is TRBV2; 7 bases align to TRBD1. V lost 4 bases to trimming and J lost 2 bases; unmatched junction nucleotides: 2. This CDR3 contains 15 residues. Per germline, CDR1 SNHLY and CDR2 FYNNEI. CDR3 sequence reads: CASSADRAGANVLTF. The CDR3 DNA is TGTGCCAGCAGTGCAGACAGGGCTGGGGCCAACGTCCTGACTTTC.